A single sample gave rise to the 28 T cell receptor beta chains below, sequenced in a study of cytomegalovirus exposure and HLA in healthy donors (dated by TCRdb to 2016 to 2017). Receptors were amplified or captured by the immunoSEQ multiplex PCR assay. A mixture of 60 forward primers for TCR Vbeta segments and 13 reverse primers for TCR Jbeta segments was used in the multiplex PCR. TCRdb obtained this table from immuneACCESS and retained in-frame rearrangements with V and J assigned. These tables miss some clones; where compared with another copy, unresolved V genes account for less than half of the shortfall, and the remainder is unexplained. The sample data list some 120,000 clones, and 83% of these were observed just once. The leading ten clones occupy around 3.5% of the sample. Input material: PBMCs. The receptors come from a woman in her thirties or forties in good health and CMV-seropositive.

The CDR3 sequence: CASSLAGGAGANVLTF. The CDR3 DNA reads TGTGCCAGCAGTCTCGCGGGGGGGGCTGGGGCCAACGTCCTGACTTTC. V is TRBV27 and J is TRBJ2-6; 9 nucleotides align to TRBD2. The trim removed 5 bases at V and 2 bases at J, leaving 4 bases unmatched. The CDR3 runs to 16 residues. Germline V CDR1 and CDR2: MNHEY, SMNVEV (reference sequence). The entire variable domain, with the rest obtained from reference TRBV27 and TRBJ2-6, is as follows: EAQVTQNPRYLITVTGKKLTVTCSQNMNHEYMSWYRQDPGLGLRQIYYSMNVEVTDKGDVPEGYKVSRKEKRNFPLILESPSPNQTSLYFCASSLAGGAGANVLTFGAGSRLTVL.

Concerning this clone itself: One junction end disagrees with the germline gene, perhaps due to a read error. This sequence joins TRBV7-7 and TRBJ2-3; 7 bases are a match to TRBD2. Germline V lookup: CDR1 SSHAT, CDR2 FNYEAQ (reference sequence). The CDR3 loop spans 18 amino acids. CDR3 sequence reads: CASSPRVWSGGPTDTQYF. CDR3 sequence (DNA): TGTGCTAGCAGCCCAAGGGTTTGGTCGGGAGGCCCCACAGATACGCAGTATTTT.

This chain connects TRBV10-3 to TRBJ2-7, with 7 bases aligning to TRBD1. Unmatched junction bases numbered 8, after V lost 6 bases and J lost 3 bases. Germline CDR1 and CDR2: ENHRY and SYGVKD. The CDR3 sequence is 14 residues long. The CDR3 DNA sequence: TGTGCCATCAGCGCGACAGGGACGGACTACGAGCAGTACTTC. Translation: CAISATGTDYEQYF.

This chain joins TRBV9 and TRBJ2-7; tentative D call: TRBD2 (5 bases). The germline V and J ends were trimmed by 0 bases and 0 bases, with 10 bases remaining between them. There are 15 residues in the CDR3. Germline loops: CDR1 SGDLS, CDR2 YYNGEE. The DNA of the CDR3 is TGTGCCAGCAGCGTAGGAGGAGGACTCTCCTACGAGCAGTACTTC. Translated: CASSVGGGLSYEQYF.

The genes are TRBV28 and TRBJ2-4; D possibly corresponds to TRBD2 (6 bases). The germline V gene has CDR1 MDHEN and CDR2 SYDVKM. Trimming took 6 bases from V and 8 from J, leaving 8 bases between them. The CDR3 runs 11 residues. Here the CDR3 DNA reads TGTGCCAGCAGAAGGGAGGACATTCAGTACTTC. It specifies CASRREDIQYF.

This clone was seen once. The rearrangement links TRBV30 to TRBJ2-1; TRBD2 matches at 11 bases. Germline V lookup: CDR1 GTSNPN, CDR2 SVGIG (reference sequence). V was clipped by 4 bases and J by 3 bases; unmatched bases: 5. The CDR3 is 15 residues long. The CDR3 loop reads CAWTGTSGYYNEQFF. The CDR3 bases are TGTGCCTGGACCGGGACTAGCGGTTACTACAATGAGCAGTTCTTC.

The chain couples TRBV11-3 to TRBJ2-2; 7 nucleotides agree with TRBD2. Germline V gives CDR1 SGHNT, CDR2 YENEEA. The CDR3 is made up of 14 amino acids. J gave up 5 bases and V 0 bases, and 0 bases lay outside the gene matches. The CDR3 DNA reads TGTGCCAGCAGCTTAGAAGCGGGGACCGGGGAGCTGTTTTTT. This translates into CASSLEAGTGELFF.

The chain couples TRBV6-5 to TRBJ2-3, with 7 bases lining up with TRBD1. Per the germline V gene, CDR1 is MNHEY and CDR2 is SVGAGI. This CDR3 comprises 14 residues. V lost 2 bases to trimming and J lost 5 bases; unmatched junction nucleotides: 4. In nucleotides, the CDR3 is TGTGCCAGCAGTTACGGGGCAGGGGGAGATACGCAGTATTTT. This codes for CASSYGAGGDTQYF.

The chain links TRBV27 to TRBJ1-5; TRBD1 is a possible D gene (5 bases). V was pared by 1 base and J by 4 bases, with 11 bases between. The CDR3 sequence is 15 residues long. Per the germline V gene, CDR1 is MNHEY and CDR2 is SMNVEV (reference sequence). The CDR3: CASSLLGGGNQPQHF. The CDR3 coding sequence is TGTGCCAGCAGTTTATTGGGGGGTGGTAATCAGCCCCAGCATTTT.

The rearrangement uses TRBV7-2 and TRBJ1-1, with D uncertain. The germline CDR1 and CDR2 sequences are SGHTA and FQGNSA. V lost 1 base and J lost 0, with 6 bases in between. The CDR3 has 14 amino acids. CDR3 sequence: CASSLGGMNTEAFF. As DNA, the CDR3 is TGTGCCAGCAGCTTAGGAGGCATGAACACTGAAGCTTTCTTT.

CDR3 in amino acids: CASSYGRDREDKTF. The DNA of the CDR3 is TGTGCCAGCAGTTACGGGCGAGACAGGGAGGACAAAACCTTC. The V gene is TRBV6-5, the J gene TRBJ1-2, with TRBD1 matching 7 bases. The CDR3 loop spans 14 amino acids. Trimming removed 2 bases from V and 14 bases from J; junction bases left unmatched: 14. CDR1 is MNHEY and CDR2 is SVGAGI in the germline V gene.

The chain employs TRBV6-6 and TRBJ1-5; D may be TRBD1 (6 bases). Trimming cost V 4 bases and J 4 bases, with 14 bases left between them. In germline, CDR1 is MNHNY, CDR2 SVGAGI (reference sequence). The CDR3 totals 15 residues. This CDR3 is CASSSDTGMNQPQHF. DNA for the CDR3: TGTGCCAGCAGTTCTGATACAGGGATGAATCAGCCCCAGCATTTT.

This chain links TRBV5-1 with TRBJ1-4, with 7 bases lining up with TRBD1. This CDR3 contains 15 residues. J was trimmed by 2 bases and V by 2 bases; bases with no gene match: 3. Germline loops: CDR1 SGHRS, CDR2 YFSETQ. The CDR3 loop is CASSLQGNTNEKLFF. The DNA of the CDR3 is TGCGCCAGCAGCTTACAGGGGAATACTAATGAAAAACTGTTTTTT.

This clone has a handful of counts. The genes are TRBV2 and TRBJ1-2; perhaps TRBD1 as D (5 bases). This CDR3 region has 15 residues. V was clipped by 7 bases and J by 5 bases, with 20 bases between them. Germline V gene data show CDR1 as SNHLY and CDR2 as FYNNEI. The CDR3 protein is CASTPRAGVTYGYTF. CDR3 sequence (DNA): TGTGCCAGCACCCCCAGAGCGGGGGTAACTTATGGCTACACCTTC.

This clone has just a few counts. The V gene is TRBV9, the J gene TRBJ1-2, with D possibly matching TRBD1 (5 bases). CDR3 length: 15 residues. Per germline, CDR1 SGDLS and CDR2 YYNGEE. V lost 0 bases and J lost 7, with 16 bases in between. The CDR3 protein is CASSVGGGQGFGYTF. The DNA for the CDR3 is TGTGCCAGCAGCGTAGGTGGTGGGCAGGGCTTTGGCTACACCTTC. The full variable domain, rest sourced from reference TRBV9 and TRBJ1-2, is DSGVTQTPKHLITATGQRVTLRCSPRSGDLSVYWYQQSLDQGLQFLIQYYNGEERAKGNILERFSAQQFPDLHSELNLSSLELGDSALYFCASSVGGGQGFGYTFGSGTRLTVV.

V and J are TRBV4-1 and TRBJ2-1; 9 bases map to TRBD1. The germline CDR1 and CDR2 sequences are MGHRA and YSYEKL. Trimming at V came to 2 bases and at J to 5 bases, leaving 4 bases not matched to a gene. The CDR3 length is 15 residues. CDR3 DNA sequence: TGCGCCAGCAGCCAATTCGGGACAGGGAACAATGAGCAGTTCTTC. This gives the protein CASSQFGTGNNEQFF.

The CDR3 DNA reads as TGCGCCAGCAGCCAAGACCCGTCCCTAGGCTCCTACGAGCAGTACTTC. Its translation: CASSQDPSLGSYEQYF. The V gene is TRBV4-3, the J gene TRBJ2-7; no reliable D call. V was trimmed by 0 bases and J by 0 bases, leaving 12 bases between them. Looked up from germline, CDR1 is LGHNA and CDR2 is YSLEER. The CDR3 has 16 amino acids.

This chain links TRBV4-1 with TRBJ2-1, with 9 bases matching TRBD2. After removal of 4 bases from V and 7 bases from J, the junction contained 11 bases not matched to a gene. The germline V gene encodes CDR1 MGHRA and CDR2 YSYEKL. CDR3 length equals 16 residues. In nucleotides, the CDR3 is TGCGCCAGCAGCCTAGCGGGAGTAAGGGGTTTTAATGAGCAGTTCTTC. Its protein product is CASSLAGVRGFNEQFF.

This clone was counted only a few times. The V and J genes are TRBV18 and TRBJ2-5, with 9 bases fitting TRBD1. CDR1 KGHSH and CDR2 LQKENI come from the germline V gene. J lost 5 bases, V lost 3 bases, and 10 bases had no gene match. CDR3 length: 16 residues. Here the CDR3 reads CASSPNSGQGGETQYF. CDR3 sequence (DNA): TGTGCCAGCTCACCTAACTCGGGACAGGGTGGTGAGACCCAGTACTTC.

This clone was seen a single time. Written as DNA, the CDR3 is TGTGCCAGCAGTGATGGTCAGGGGATGGGTTCACCCCTCCACTTT. As protein: CASSDGQGMGSPLHF. The rearrangement uses TRBV6-1 and TRBJ1-6; possibly TRBD1 for D (6 bases). V was shortened by 3 bases and J by 9 bases, with 15 bases between the two germline ends. This CDR3 has 15 amino acids. Per the germline V gene, CDR1 is MNHNS and CDR2 is SASEGT.

The chain employs TRBV21-1 and TRBJ2-5; TRBD2 was called by the table and not checked on the DNA. TRBV21-1 is termed a pseudogene. The CDR3 runs 17 residues. This CDR3 is CASTPVPVGGTWETQYF. CDR3 bases: TGTGCCAGCACTCCGGTCCCAGTTGGCGGGACTTGGGAGACCCAGTACTTC.

This clone showed up just a few times. The chain employs TRBV7-2 and TRBJ1-1; unclear D gene. Per the germline V gene, CDR1 is SGHTA and CDR2 is FQGNSA. V lost 3 bases to trimming and J lost 8 bases, with 13 bases between them. The CDR3 totals 13 residues. Here the CDR3 reads CASSFRSQLEAFF. The CDR3 DNA reads as TGTGCCAGCAGCTTTAGGTCCCAACTAGAAGCTTTCTTT.

In this sample, this clone turned up once. The rearrangement uses TRBV5-1 and TRBJ2-1; 8 bases fit TRBD2. The length of the CDR3 is 16 residues. Germline V lookup: CDR1 SGHRS, CDR2 YFSETQ. The V segment lost 4 bases and the J segment 6 bases; nucleotides outside the gene matches: 12. The CDR3 sequence: CASSITGTSLFNEQFF. CDR3 nucleotide sequence: TGCGCCAGCAGCATCACCGGGACTAGTTTGTTCAATGAGCAGTTCTTC.

This chain uses TRBV5-1 with TRBJ2-3; TRBD2 aligns across 14 bases. CDR1 and CDR2 (germline): SGHRS, YFSETQ. The length of the CDR3 is 16 residues. V lost 0 bases and J lost 7; bases outside the gene matches: 4. CDR3 residues: CASSLAGTSGRNTQYF. CDR3 coding DNA: TGCGCCAGCAGCTTGGCAGGGACTAGCGGGAGAAATACGCAGTATTTT.

The chain links TRBV7-8 to TRBJ2-2; TRBD1 agrees at 9 bases. Per germline, CDR1 SGHVS and CDR2 FQNEAQ. Losses at the gene ends were 8 bases for V and 1 base for J; bases not matched to a gene: 2. CDR3 length equals 14 residues. This chain's CDR3 is CASDRGRNTGELFF. DNA for the CDR3: TGTGCCAGCGACAGGGGGAGGAACACCGGGGAGCTGTTTTTT.

The rearrangement links TRBV4-3 to TRBJ2-3; no firm D call. V lost 4 bases and J lost 2, with 13 bases in between. Germline CDR1 LGHNA, CDR2 YSLEER. The CDR3 sequence is 15 residues long. In DNA form, the CDR3 reads TGCGCCAGCAGCCGTGACACCACGTTCACAGATACGCAGTATTTT. This gives the protein CASSRDTTFTDTQYF.

This clone was recorded only once. The chain combines TRBV2 with TRBJ2-1, with TRBD2 matching over 8 bases. Per germline, CDR1 SNHLY and CDR2 FYNNEI. The CDR3 length is 15 residues. The trim removed 6 bases at V and 2 bases at J, leaving 6 bases unmatched. The CDR3 bases are TGTGCCAGCAGGAGCCCGGGACTAGCCTACAATGAGCAGTTCTTC. Translation gives CASRSPGLAYNEQFF.

This sequence joins TRBV15 and TRBJ1-2, with 10 bases lining up with TRBD1. The germline CDR1 and CDR2 sequences are LNHNV and YYDKDF (reference sequence). After removal of 1 base from V and 6 bases from J, the junction contained 2 bases not matched to a gene. This CDR3 has 14 residues. The CDR3 is CATSRAGTGDGYTF. The CDR3 DNA reads TGTGCCACCAGCAGAGCTGGGACAGGGGATGGCTACACCTTC.